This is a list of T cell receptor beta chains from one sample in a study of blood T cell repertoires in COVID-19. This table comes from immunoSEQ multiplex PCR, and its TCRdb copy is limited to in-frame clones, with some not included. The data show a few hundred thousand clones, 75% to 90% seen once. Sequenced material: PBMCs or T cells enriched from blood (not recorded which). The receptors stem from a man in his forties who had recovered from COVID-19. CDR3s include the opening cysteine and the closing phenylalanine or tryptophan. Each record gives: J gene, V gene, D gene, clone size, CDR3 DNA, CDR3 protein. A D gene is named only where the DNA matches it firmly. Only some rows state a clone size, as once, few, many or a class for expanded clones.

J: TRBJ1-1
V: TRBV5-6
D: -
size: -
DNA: TGTGCCAGCAGCGTCGGGGTGGCCACTGAAGCTTTCTTT
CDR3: CASSVGVATEAFF

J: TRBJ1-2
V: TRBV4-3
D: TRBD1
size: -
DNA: TGCGCCAGCAGCCAAGAGGGACAGCGAAACTATGGCTACACCTTC
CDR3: CASSQEGQRNYGYTF

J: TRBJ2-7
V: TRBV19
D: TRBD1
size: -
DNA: TGTGCCAGTAGTGCAGGGGGAAGATACGAGCAGTACTTC
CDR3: CASSAGGRYEQYF

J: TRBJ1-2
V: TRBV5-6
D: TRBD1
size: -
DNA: TGTGCCAGCAGTTTTACCTCCGGGACAGGCATCAATTATGGCTACACCTTC
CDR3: CASSFTSGTGINYGYTF

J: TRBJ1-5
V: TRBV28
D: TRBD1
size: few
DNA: TGTGCCAGCAGATTTCCAGGGGGCGAGCCCCAGCATTTT
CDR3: CASRFPGGEPQHF

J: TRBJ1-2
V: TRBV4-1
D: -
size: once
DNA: TGCGCCAGCAGCCAAGGACAAGGGGGTAACTATGGCTACACCTTC
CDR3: CASSQGQGGNYGYTF

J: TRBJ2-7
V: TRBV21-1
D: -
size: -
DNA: TGTGCCACCTTCAGAAGACTAGCGGACAGACCTTATCACGAGCAGTACTTC
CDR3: CATFRRLADRPYHEQYF

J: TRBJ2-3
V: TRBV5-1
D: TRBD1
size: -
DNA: TGCGCCAGCAGCTTACAGGGGTCCCGGGGAGATACGCAGTATTTT
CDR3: CASSLQGSRGDTQYF

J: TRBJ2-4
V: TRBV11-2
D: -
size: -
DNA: TGTGCCAGCAGTCCGTGGACAGCAAAAAACATTCAGTACTTC
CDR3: CASSPWTAKNIQYF

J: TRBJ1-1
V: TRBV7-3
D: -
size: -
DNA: TGTGCCAGCAGCTTAACCGGGTGGGGGCGCCCAACTGAAGCTTTCTTT
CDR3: CASSLTGWGRPTEAFF

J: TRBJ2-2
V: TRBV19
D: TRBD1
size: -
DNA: TGTGCCAGTAAGGGGGACAGGGGTTACACCGGGGAGCTGTTTTTT
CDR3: CASKGDRGYTGELFF

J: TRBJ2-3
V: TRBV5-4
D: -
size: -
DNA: TGTGCCAGCAGCTTGTTTGGGAGGAAGAGGGATACGCAGTATTTT
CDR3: CASSLFGRKRDTQYF

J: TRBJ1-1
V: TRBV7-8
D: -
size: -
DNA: TGTGCCAGCAGCTTGCGGATAAACACTGAAGCTTTCTTT
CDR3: CASSLRINTEAFF

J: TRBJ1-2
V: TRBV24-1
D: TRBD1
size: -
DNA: TGTGCCACGAGGGGCGGACAGGGGACTAACTATGGCTACACCTTC
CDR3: CATRGGQGTNYGYTF

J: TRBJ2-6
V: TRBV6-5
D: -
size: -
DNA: TGTGCCAGCAGCGACGAGGGGGCTGGGGCCAACGTCCTGACTTTC
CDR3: CASSDEGAGANVLTF

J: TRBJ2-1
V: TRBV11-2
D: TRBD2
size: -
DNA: TGTGCCAGCAGCTCGGGACTAGCGGACCTCGCGGACAATGAGCAGTTCTTC
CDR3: CASSSGLADLADNEQFF

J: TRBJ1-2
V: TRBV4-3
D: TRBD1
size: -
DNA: TGCGCCAGCAGCCAAGATCTCAGGACAGGGGATGGCTACACCTTC
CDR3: CASSQDLRTGDGYTF

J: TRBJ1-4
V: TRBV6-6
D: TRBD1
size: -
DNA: TGTGCCAGCAGTTACTCGATTCAGGGGGCTTTTGAAAAACTGTTTTTT
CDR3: CASSYSIQGAFEKLFF

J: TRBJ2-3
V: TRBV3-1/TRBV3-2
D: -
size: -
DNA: TGTGCCAGCAGCCAAGTCTACCGCCGCACAGATACGCAGTATTTT
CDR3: CASSQVYRRTDTQYF

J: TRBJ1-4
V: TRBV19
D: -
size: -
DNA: TGTGCCAGTAGTCCGGGGGTGGAAGAAAAACTGTTTTTT
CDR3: CASSPGVEEKLFF

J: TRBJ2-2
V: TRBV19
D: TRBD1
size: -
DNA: TGTGCCAGTAGCCCGGGTTTCGACAGGGGAACCGGGGAGCTGTTTTTT
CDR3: CASSPGFDRGTGELFF

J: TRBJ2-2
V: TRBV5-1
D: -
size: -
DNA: TGCGCCAGCAGCTTGACACAGCACCATAATCCAAACACCGGGGAGCTGTTTTTT
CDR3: CASSLTQHHNPNTGELFF

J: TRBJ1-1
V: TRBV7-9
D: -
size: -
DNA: TGTGCCAGCAGCCGCGGTACTGAAGCTTTCTTT
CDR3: CASSRGTEAFF

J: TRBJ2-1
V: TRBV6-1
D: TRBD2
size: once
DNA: TGTGCCAGCAGTGGCCCCCGGACTAGCGGGACGATATCCTCCTACAATGAGCAGTTCTTC
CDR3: CASSGPRTSGTISSYNEQFF

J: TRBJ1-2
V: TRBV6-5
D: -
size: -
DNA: TGTGCCAGCAGTTACGGCTCTGAATCTAACTATGGCTACACCTTC
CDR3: CASSYGSESNYGYTF

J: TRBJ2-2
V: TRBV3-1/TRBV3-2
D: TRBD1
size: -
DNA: TGTGCCAGCAGCCCTATGGGACAGGGGGCCGTCGGGGAGCTGTTTTTT
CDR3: CASSPMGQGAVGELFF

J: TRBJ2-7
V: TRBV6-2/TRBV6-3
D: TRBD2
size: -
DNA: TGTGCCAGCAGTTCGACTAGCGGAAGTCCGCCGAGGTACGAGCAGTACTTC
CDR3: CASSSTSGSPPRYEQYF

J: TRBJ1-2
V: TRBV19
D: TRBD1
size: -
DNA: TGTGCCAGTAGTGGGGACAGGAACCTCTATGGCTACACCTTC
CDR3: CASSGDRNLYGYTF

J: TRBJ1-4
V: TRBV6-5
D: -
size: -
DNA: TGTGCCAGCAGTATTACCGGTAGAAATGAAAAACTGTTTTTT
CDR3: CASSITGRNEKLFF

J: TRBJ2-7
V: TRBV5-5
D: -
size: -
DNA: TGTGCCAGCAGCTACTCTTACGAGCAGTACTTC
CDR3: CASSYSYEQYF

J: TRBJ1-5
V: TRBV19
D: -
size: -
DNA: TGTGCCAGTAGTATAACGGGGAACCCCTATGGCAATCAGCCCCAGCATTTT
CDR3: CASSITGNPYGNQPQHF

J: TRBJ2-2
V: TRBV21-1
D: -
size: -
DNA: TGTGCCAGCAGCAAAGTAATCGGGGCTAGCGGCACCGGGGAGCTGTTTTTT
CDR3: CASSKVIGASGTGELFF

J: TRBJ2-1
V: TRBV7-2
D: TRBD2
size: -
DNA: TGTGCCAGCAGTCAGACTAGCGGGAGCTATGAGCAGTTCTTC
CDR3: CASSQTSGSYEQFF

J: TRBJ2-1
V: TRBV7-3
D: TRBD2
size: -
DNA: TGTGCCAGCAGCTTAACGGGAGGGCCGATCGATGAGCAGTTCTTC
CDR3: CASSLTGGPIDEQFF

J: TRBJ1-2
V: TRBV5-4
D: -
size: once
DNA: TGTGCCAGCAGCTTGGCGGGGACTTATGGCTACACCTTC
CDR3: CASSLAGTYGYTF

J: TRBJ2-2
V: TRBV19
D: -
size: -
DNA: TGTGCCAGTAGTATGACTAGTCTTGGAAACACCGGGGAGCTGTTTTTT
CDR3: CASSMTSLGNTGELFF

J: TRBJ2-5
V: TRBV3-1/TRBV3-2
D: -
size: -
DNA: TGTGCCAGCACACGGGACTCCGGGCCTCAAGAGACCCAGTACTTC
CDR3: CASTRDSGPQETQYF

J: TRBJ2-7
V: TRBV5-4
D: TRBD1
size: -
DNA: TGTGCCAGCAGCTTAGCGACAGGGTTTACGGGCGAGCAGTACTTC
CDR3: CASSLATGFTGEQYF

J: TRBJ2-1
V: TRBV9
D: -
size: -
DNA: TGTGCCAGCAGCGTATTTTCGCCGGATGAGCAGTTCTTC
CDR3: CASSVFSPDEQFF

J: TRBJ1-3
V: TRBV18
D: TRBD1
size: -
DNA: TGTGCCAGCTCAGGGGACAGATACTCTGGAAACACCATATATTTT
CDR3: CASSGDRYSGNTIYF

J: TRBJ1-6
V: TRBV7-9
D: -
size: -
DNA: TGTGCCAGCAGCCTCCGTACAGGGACCGGACCCCTCCACTTT
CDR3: CASSLRTGTGPLHF

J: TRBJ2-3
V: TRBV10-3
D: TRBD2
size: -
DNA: TGTGCCATCACTAGCGGTCTAAGCACAGATACGCAGTATTTT
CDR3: CAITSGLSTDTQYF

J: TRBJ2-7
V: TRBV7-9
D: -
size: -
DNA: TGTGCCAGCAGCCAGGGCGGGATAACCGGGCAGTACTTC
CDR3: CASSQGGITGQYF

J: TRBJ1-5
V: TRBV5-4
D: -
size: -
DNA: TGTGCCAGCAGCTTGGCCCCCACAGGCAATCAGCCCCAGCATTTT
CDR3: CASSLAPTGNQPQHF

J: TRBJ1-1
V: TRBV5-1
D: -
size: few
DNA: TGCGCCAGCAGCTTGGCCAGGAACACTGAAGCTTTCTTT
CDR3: CASSLARNTEAFF

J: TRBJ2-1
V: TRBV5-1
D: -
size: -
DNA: TGCGCCAGCAGCCTGGACAGTGTCAATGAGCAGTTCTTC
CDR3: CASSLDSVNEQFF

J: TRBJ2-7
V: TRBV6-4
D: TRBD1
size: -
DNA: TGTGCCAGCAGGGCTAGGGACAGGGGGATGTACGAGCAGTACTTC
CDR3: CASRARDRGMYEQYF

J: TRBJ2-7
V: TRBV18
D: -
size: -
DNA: TGTGCCAGCTCACCGTCTGGCGGTTACGAGCAGTACTTC
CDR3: CASSPSGGYEQYF

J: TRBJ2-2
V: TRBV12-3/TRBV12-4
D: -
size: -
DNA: TGTGCCAGCAGTTTCCTTGCCGGGGAGCTGTTTTTT
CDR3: CASSFLAGELFF

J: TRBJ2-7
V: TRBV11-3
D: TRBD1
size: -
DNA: TGTGCCAGCAGCTTAGATCGACAGGGTCGGTTAAGCTACGAGCAGTACTTC
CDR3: CASSLDRQGRLSYEQYF

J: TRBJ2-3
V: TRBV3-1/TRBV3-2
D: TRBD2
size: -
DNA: TGTGCCAGCAGCCTCGGGGGGGGCCCAGATACGCAGTATTTT
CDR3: CASSLGGGPDTQYF

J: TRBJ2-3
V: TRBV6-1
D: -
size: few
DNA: TGTGCCAGCAGTGTCGATGTATGGTCCCCAGCGGATACGCAGTATTTT
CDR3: CASSVDVWSPADTQYF

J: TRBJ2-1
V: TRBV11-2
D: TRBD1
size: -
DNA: TGTGCCAGCAGCTGGGACAGGGTGGGCAATGAGCAGTTCTTC
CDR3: CASSWDRVGNEQFF